The rows below give T cell receptor beta chains drawn from one sample of a study of cytomegalovirus exposure and HLA in healthy donors. Here immunoSEQ multiplex PCR was the method, and the copy in TCRdb shows in-frame clones only, minus some. Counted here are approximately 200,000 clones, about 82% occurring once; the ten biggest clones make up less than 2.5%. The sample taken for sequencing was PBMCs. The receptors shown here come from a woman in her 50s in good health and CMV-seronegative. Each CDR3 is given without its conserved first and last residue. Size is omitted from some rows. Given values are once, few, many or a class for expanded clones.

CDR3 protein,clone size,J gene,V gene
ASQLDSSVETQY,-,TRBJ2-5,TRBV2
ASSQSQQGSTEAF,-,TRBJ1-1,TRBV4-3
ASGLAGVGGEQY,-,TRBJ2-7,TRBV6-1
ASSQGRGLETQY,-,TRBJ2-5,TRBV4-1
ASSLGLAGSYEQY,-,TRBJ2-7,TRBV6-5
ASSQDPSPYNEQF,-,TRBJ2-1,TRBV4-1
ASSLDRGNTEAF,few,TRBJ1-1,TRBV27
ASKLQRETYNEQF,many,TRBJ2-1,TRBV2
ASTSRSSGRVWTGELF,-,TRBJ2-2,TRBV25-1
ASGLVKSYEQY,-,TRBJ2-7,TRBV2
SSSLVELTSGSPYEQY,-,TRBJ2-7,TRBV7-9
ASSSTGEDGGRSPYEQY,few,TRBJ2-7,TRBV5-1
ASSLWSGRAQPQH,-,TRBJ1-5,TRBV28
ASSLSGTGPMNTEAF,-,TRBJ1-1,TRBV28
ATSLREVAGNTGELF,-,TRBJ2-2,TRBV15
ASSMVAGDEQF,-,TRBJ2-1,TRBV19
ASGGYNEQF,-,TRBJ2-1,TRBV7-8
ASRRDRSNQPQH,-,TRBJ1-5,TRBV6-5
ASGRDINNSPLH,-,TRBJ1-6,TRBV6-5
ASTYSREAF,-,TRBJ1-1,TRBV28
ASSLSGTGFAEAF,few,TRBJ1-1,TRBV27
ASSSQGWNQPQH,-,TRBJ1-5,TRBV19
ASSQGSASGRENIQY,-,TRBJ2-4,TRBV4-1
ASSLVTGSPQH,-,TRBJ1-5,TRBV28
AWSVGQGYQPQH,-,TRBJ1-5,TRBV30